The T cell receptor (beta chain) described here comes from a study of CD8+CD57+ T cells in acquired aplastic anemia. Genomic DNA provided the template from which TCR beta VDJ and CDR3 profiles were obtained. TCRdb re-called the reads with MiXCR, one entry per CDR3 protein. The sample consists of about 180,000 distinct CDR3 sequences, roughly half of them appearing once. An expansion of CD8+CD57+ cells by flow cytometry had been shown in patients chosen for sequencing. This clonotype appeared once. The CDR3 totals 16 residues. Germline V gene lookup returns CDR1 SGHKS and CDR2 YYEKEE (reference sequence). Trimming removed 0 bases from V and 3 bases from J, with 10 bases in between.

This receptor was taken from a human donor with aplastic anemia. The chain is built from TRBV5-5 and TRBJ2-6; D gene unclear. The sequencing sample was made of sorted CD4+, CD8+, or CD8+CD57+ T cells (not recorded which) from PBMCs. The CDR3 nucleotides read TGTGCCAGCAGCTTGGCTTACGTTAATGGGGCCAACGTCCTGACTTTC. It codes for CASSLAYVNGANVLTF.